This T cell receptor beta chain appears in the sequencing data of a study of blood T cell repertoires in COVID-19. Study summary: Samples representing acute and convalescent COVID-19 were sourced from the United States, Italy and Spain. In each case, the material was cDNA or gDNA derived from T cells, B-cell-depleted T cells, or PBMCs.

The authors' processing: Nucleated cell number was recorded as an estimate derived from reference gene primer amplification. Data came from immunoSEQ multiplex PCR; TCRdb stores just in-frame clones and leaves some out. V and J calls and clone size are given by that table; D and trimming were obtained from the DNA. The table records around 190,000 clones, around 80% of them present only once. Sequencing input: peripheral blood. This TCR came from a human donor in a cohort sampled during active COVID-19.

The CDR3 spells CASSLAPRDEQFF. Here the CDR3 DNA reads TGTGCCAGCAGCTTAGCCCCTCGAGATGAGCAGTTCTTC. This chain connects TRBV11-3 to TRBJ2-1; D remains unclear. Germline V gene data show CDR1 as SGHNT and CDR2 as YENEEA. CDR3 size: 13 residues. Trimming removed 1 base from V and 8 bases from J, with 9 bases in between.